This T cell receptor (beta chain) was sequenced in a study of T-cell reconstitution after alpha-beta-depleted transplantation in children. TCRbeta library construction was performed incorporating unique molecular identifiers. TCRdb fed the PCR reads into MiXCR, producing one record per CDR3 protein. The repertoire holds around 360,000 distinct CDR3 sequences, with around a tenth as singletons. The germline V and J ends were trimmed by 4 bases and 6 bases, with 15 bases remaining between them. This CDR3 has 13 residues. Germline V CDR1 and CDR2: SQVTM, ANQGSEA. The specimen comprised PBMCs from the stem cell graft donor, sampled from the stem cell graft. This chain links TRBV29-1 with TRBJ1-1, with D unclear. This clonotype originated in a human donor who donated a stem cell graft to a child with acute lymphoblastic leukemia. The CDR3 here is CSVGEGGSAEAFF. In DNA form, the CDR3 reads TGCAGCGTTGGGGAGGGAGGGTCCGCTGAAGCTTTCTTT.